This TCR beta chain was recorded in a study of tumor-infiltrating lymphocytes in localized non-small cell lung cancer (dated by TCRdb to about 2021). As for the study more broadly: The cohort covered several histologies, both smokers and never-smokers, and patients whose samples were collected after neoadjuvant chemotherapy. From each patient came resected tumor tissue plus uninvolved lung tissue from that same patient, and the uninvolved lung tissue was described as non-adjacent to the tumor. In total, the ICON cohort consisted of over a hundred surgical patients with localized non-small cell lung cancer who had their tumors resected. The same patients underwent several integrated assays, with TCR sequencing performed together with flow cytometry, multiplex immunofluorescence, RNA-seq, exome sequencing and proteomics. The paired tumor versus uninvolved lung comparison of immunoSEQ T-cell fraction included roughly 50 patients. Broader findings and caveats from the paper: In line with immunofluorescence CD3 counts, TCRbeta sequencing supported higher T cell infiltration in tumors compared with uninvolved lung tissue. TCR-derived T-cell fraction did not differ between the flow cytometry-defined immunotypes IM1 (good prognosis) and IM2 (poor prognosis). Because assay coverage varied across patients depending on available tissue quantity, TCR sequencing was performed for only a subset of the cohort. Different pieces of the same tissue were used for different assays, so technical variation could not be separated from intratumor heterogeneity. Recurrence-free survival showed no association with tumor T-cell fraction measured by TCR sequencing (p = 0.61).

In its sample, this clone was seen once. Its target antigen remains unknown. No much larger clonotype is one base removed from it; base qualities were not supplied. The T-cell fraction in tumor and uninvolved lung tissue was obtained from TCR sequencing using the immunoSEQ assay. The authors' analysis ran thus. For survival analysis, patients were divided into high (upper tertile) and low (lower two tertiles) T-cell fraction groups, which were compared by log-rank test. A signed-rank test was used to check for differences in T-cell fraction between paired tumor and uninvolved lung. TCRdb obtained this table from immuneACCESS and retained in-frame rearrangements with V and J assigned. These tables miss some clones; where compared with another copy, unresolved V genes account for less than half of the shortfall, and the remainder is unexplained. V and J calls plus clone size are reproduced from that table; the DNA served to infer D and trimming. This sample gives thousands of clones in total; more than 65% of them show up just once. The biggest ten clones account for over 4.5% of the sample.

ICON enrollment began in 2016, and the last patient was enrolled in 2018. From a subcohort of 70 to 85 patients, fresh tumor and matched uninvolved tissue were collected for in-depth immune analyses, including TCR sequencing. DNA for TCR sequencing was isolated from bulk tissue, and no cell sorting was done. Looking up the germline V gene yields CDR1 SNHLY and CDR2 FYNNEI. Trimming accounts for 8 bases at V and 3 bases at J, while the number of junction bases matched to no gene is 6. The CDR3, from cysteine to phenylalanine, totals 13 residues. Only the CDR3 DNA stays, 39 bases, in frame from base 1.

The sequence was obtained from a human donor with non-small cell lung cancer. The sample comprised lung tumor tissue. The rearrangement combines TRBV2 with TRBJ2-7; 8 bases in the junction line up with TRBD2. The DNA is TGTGCCAGCGGGCTGGCGGGAGGCTACGAGCAGTACTTC. The translation is CASGLAGGYEQYF.